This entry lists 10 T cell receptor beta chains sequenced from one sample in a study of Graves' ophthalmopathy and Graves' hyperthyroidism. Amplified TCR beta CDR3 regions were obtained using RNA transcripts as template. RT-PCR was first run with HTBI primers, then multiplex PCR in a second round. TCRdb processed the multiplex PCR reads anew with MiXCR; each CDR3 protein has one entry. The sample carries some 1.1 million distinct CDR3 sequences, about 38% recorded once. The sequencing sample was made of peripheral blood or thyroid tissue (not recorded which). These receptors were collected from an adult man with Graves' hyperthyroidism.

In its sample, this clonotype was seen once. The CDR3 nucleotides read TGTGCCACTCGCGGGCTTATAAAGAAAGATCAGCCCCAGCATTTT. It encodes CATRGLIKKDQPQHF. The rearrangement uses TRBV5-6 and TRBJ1-5, with D hard to call. V lost 9 bases, J lost 5 bases, and 21 bases lay in between. The CDR3 totals 15 residues. Germline lookup yields CDR1 SGHDT and CDR2 YYEEEE.

CDR3 coding DNA: TGCAGTGCTGTACCGGGGCGCGACTATGGCTACACCTTC. Protein: CSAVPGRDYGYTF. The V and J genes are TRBV20-1 and TRBJ1-2, with D maybe TRBD1 (5 bases). The ends were cut back, 5 bases at V and 3 bases at J, with 13 bases in the middle. Germline V gives CDR1 DFQATT, CDR2 SNEGSKA (reference sequence). There are 13 residues in the CDR3.

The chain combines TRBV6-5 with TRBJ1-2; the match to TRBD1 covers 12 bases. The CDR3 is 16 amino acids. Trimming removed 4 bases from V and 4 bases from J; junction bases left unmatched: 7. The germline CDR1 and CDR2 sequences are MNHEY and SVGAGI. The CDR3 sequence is CASSSPGTGGFYGYTF. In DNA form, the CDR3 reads TGTGCCAGCAGTTCACCCGGGACAGGGGGCTTCTATGGCTACACCTTC.

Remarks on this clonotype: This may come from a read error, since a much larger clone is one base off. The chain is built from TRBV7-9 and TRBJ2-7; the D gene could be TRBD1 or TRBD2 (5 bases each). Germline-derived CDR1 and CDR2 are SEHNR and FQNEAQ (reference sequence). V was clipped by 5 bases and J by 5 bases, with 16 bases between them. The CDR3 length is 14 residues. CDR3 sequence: CASSKDGAFDEQYF. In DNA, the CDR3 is TGTGCCAGCAGCAAGGACGGGGCGTTCGACGAGCAGTACTTC.

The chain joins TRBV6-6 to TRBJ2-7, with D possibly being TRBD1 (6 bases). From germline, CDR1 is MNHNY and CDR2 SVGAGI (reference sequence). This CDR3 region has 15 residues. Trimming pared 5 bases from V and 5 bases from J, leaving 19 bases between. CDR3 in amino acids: CASSNRDTTWDEQYF. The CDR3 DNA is TGTGCCAGCAGTAACCGGGACACGACCTGGGACGAGCAGTACTTC.

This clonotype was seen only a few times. The CDR3: CASSLVDRRETQYF. Here the CDR3 DNA reads TGTGCCAGCAGCTTAGTGGATCGGCGGGAGACCCAGTACTTC. This chain uses TRBV7-9 with TRBJ2-5; D ambiguous. Trimming cost V 1 base and J 5 bases, with 11 bases left between them. This CDR3 region has 14 residues. Germline assignment: CDR1 SEHNR and CDR2 FQNEAQ (reference sequence).

As DNA, the CDR3 is TGTGCCTGGAGCCTCCCCACTGAAGCTTTCTTT. Translating it yields CAWSLPTEAFF. The rearrangement joins TRBV30 to TRBJ1-1; D not resolved. The V and J ends lost 3 bases and 4 bases respectively, with 6 bases between them. This CDR3 has 11 residues. CDR1 and CDR2 (germline): GTSNPN, SVGIG (reference sequence).

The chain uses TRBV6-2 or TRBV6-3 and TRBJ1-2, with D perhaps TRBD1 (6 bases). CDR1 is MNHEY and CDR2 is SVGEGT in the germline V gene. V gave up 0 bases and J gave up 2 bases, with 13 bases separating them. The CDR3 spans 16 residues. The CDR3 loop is CASSYSNRALNYGYTF. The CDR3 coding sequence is TGTGCCAGCAGTTACTCGAACAGGGCGTTAAACTATGGCTACACCTTC.

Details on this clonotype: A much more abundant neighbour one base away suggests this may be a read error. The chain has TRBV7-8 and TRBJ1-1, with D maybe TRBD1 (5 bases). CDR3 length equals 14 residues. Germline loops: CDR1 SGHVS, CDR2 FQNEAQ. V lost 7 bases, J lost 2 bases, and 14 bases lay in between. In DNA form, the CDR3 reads TGTGCCAGCACCCGGGGCGGACCTAACACTGAAGCTTTCTTT. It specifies CASTRGGPNTEAFF. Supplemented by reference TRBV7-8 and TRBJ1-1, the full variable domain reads GAGVSQSPRYKVAKRGQDVALRCDPISGHVSLFWYQQALGQGPEFLTYFQNEAQLDKSGLPSDRFFAERPEGSVSTLKIQRTQQEDSAVYLCASTRGGPNTEAFFGQGTRLTVV.

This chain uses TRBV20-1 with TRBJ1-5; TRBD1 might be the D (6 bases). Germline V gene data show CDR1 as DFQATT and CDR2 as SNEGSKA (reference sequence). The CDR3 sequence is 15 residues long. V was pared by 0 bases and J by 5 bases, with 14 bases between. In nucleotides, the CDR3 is TGCAGTGCTAGAGATAGGGCAGGGGTGGATCAGCCCCAGCATTTT. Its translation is CSARDRAGVDQPQHF.